A selection of T cell receptor beta chains follows, all from one sample in a study of neurological immune-mediated disorders. TCRdb used MiXCR to reprocess the 5' RACE reads, holding one entry per CDR3 protein. The sample lists 40,000 to 50,000 distinct CDR3 sequences, about 2.3% seen once, with around 12% in the top ten. The sequenced sample consisted of PBMCs. Receptors were obtained from a man aged 25 to 45 with multiple sclerosis. The CDR3 runs from the conserved cysteine through the conserved F or W. Fields, in order: CDR3 DNA, CDR3 protein, J gene, clone size, V gene, D gene. A D gene is named only where the DNA matches it firmly. Clone size is given for some rows only: seen once, a few or many times, or a class if the clone is expanded.

CDR3nt: TGTGCCAGCAGTGGTAATAGCGGGGGCCTTTACAATGAGCAGTTCTTC
CDR3aa: CASSGNSGGLYNEQFF
j_gene: TRBJ2-1
abundance: many
v_gene: TRBV12-3/TRBV12-4
d_gene: TRBD2

CDR3nt: TGTGCCAGCAGCGTCGCAGCAAACACAGATACGCAGTATTTT
CDR3aa: CASSVAANTDTQYF
j_gene: TRBJ2-3
abundance: many
v_gene: TRBV11-3
d_gene: -

CDR3nt: TGTGCCAGCAGCTTCCGGGGAATTGAGCAGTTCTTC
CDR3aa: CASSFRGIEQFF
j_gene: TRBJ2-1
abundance: many
v_gene: TRBV5-5
d_gene: -

CDR3nt: TGCAGTGCCCCAACGGGACTAGCGTTTTACAATGAGCAGTTCTTC
CDR3aa: CSAPTGLAFYNEQFF
j_gene: TRBJ2-1
abundance: many
v_gene: TRBV20-1
d_gene: TRBD2

CDR3nt: TGTGCCAGCAGCCCAGGGGGAGATTCCTACGAGCAGTACTTC
CDR3aa: CASSPGGDSYEQYF
j_gene: TRBJ2-7
abundance: many
v_gene: TRBV5-4
d_gene: TRBD1

CDR3nt: TGCAGTGCCTTGGGGACAGAGAACACCGGGGAGCTGTTTTTT
CDR3aa: CSALGTENTGELFF
j_gene: TRBJ2-2
abundance: many
v_gene: TRBV20-1
d_gene: TRBD1

CDR3nt: TGTGCCAGCAGATTTGGACAGGGGGCTTACGAGCAGTACTTC
CDR3aa: CASRFGQGAYEQYF
j_gene: TRBJ2-7
abundance: few
v_gene: TRBV12-3/TRBV12-4
d_gene: TRBD1

CDR3nt: TGCGCCAGCAGCTTGGTGGCCGACACCGGGGAGCTGTTTTTT
CDR3aa: CASSLVADTGELFF
j_gene: TRBJ2-2
abundance: many
v_gene: TRBV5-1
d_gene: -

CDR3nt: TGCAGTGCTACAGCCGGACTAGCGGGGGAAGAGACCCAGTACTTC
CDR3aa: CSATAGLAGEETQYF
j_gene: TRBJ2-5
abundance: many
v_gene: TRBV20-1
d_gene: TRBD2

CDR3nt: TGTGCCATCAGTGTTACTGGAGTCGAGCAGTACTTC
CDR3aa: CAISVTGVEQYF
j_gene: TRBJ2-7
abundance: many
v_gene: TRBV10-3
d_gene: -

CDR3nt: TGTGCCACCCACGAGCCCCGACTGGGGGGGGGTGGGGAGCTGTTTTTT
CDR3aa: CATHEPRLGGGGELFF
j_gene: TRBJ2-2
abundance: many
v_gene: TRBV28
d_gene: TRBD2

CDR3nt: TGTGCCAGCAGTGGCTCAGGGTCCCTAGCCAAAAACATTCAGTACTTC
CDR3aa: CASSGSGSLAKNIQYF
j_gene: TRBJ2-4
abundance: many
v_gene: TRBV6-5
d_gene: -

CDR3nt: TGTGCCAGCCGGGAAGTTAACTATGGCTACACCTTC
CDR3aa: CASREVNYGYTF
j_gene: TRBJ1-2
abundance: many
v_gene: TRBV4-2
d_gene: -

CDR3nt: TGTGCCAGCATAGCAGGGGCAGTCTCCTACAATGAGCAGTTCTTC
CDR3aa: CASIAGAVSYNEQFF
j_gene: TRBJ2-1
abundance: many
v_gene: TRBV6-6
d_gene: -

CDR3nt: TGTGCCAGCCACGGGGGCAGGGCCGGGGAGCTGTTTTTT
CDR3aa: CASHGGRAGELFF
j_gene: TRBJ2-2
abundance: few
v_gene: TRBV12-3/TRBV12-4
d_gene: -

CDR3nt: TGTGCCAGCAGCCCTGGAGGGAGCGGTGACTACGAGCAGTACTTC
CDR3aa: CASSPGGSGDYEQYF
j_gene: TRBJ2-7
abundance: many
v_gene: TRBV7-2
d_gene: -

CDR3nt: TGTGCCAGCAGCTTAGGACAGGCTAGGGAGCTGTTTTTT
CDR3aa: CASSLGQARELFF
j_gene: TRBJ2-2
abundance: many
v_gene: TRBV7-8
d_gene: -

CDR3nt: TGTGCCAGCAGTCCAACGGGGGCGAGAGGGGAGCTGTTTTTT
CDR3aa: CASSPTGARGELFF
j_gene: TRBJ2-2
abundance: many
v_gene: TRBV12-3/TRBV12-4
d_gene: -

CDR3nt: TGCGCCAGCAGCAGCGGAGGGGGCGCGGGGTACGAGCAGTACTTC
CDR3aa: CASSSGGGAGYEQYF
j_gene: TRBJ2-7
abundance: many
v_gene: TRBV5-1
d_gene: -

CDR3nt: TGCGCCAGCAGCTTGGAGAGTAACAGGGGGGCAGATACGCAGTATTTT
CDR3aa: CASSLESNRGADTQYF
j_gene: TRBJ2-3
abundance: many
v_gene: TRBV5-1
d_gene: TRBD1

CDR3nt: TGTGCCATCAAGGGTCAGCTAATGAACACTGAAGCTTTCTTT
CDR3aa: CAIKGQLMNTEAFF
j_gene: TRBJ1-1
abundance: many
v_gene: TRBV10-3
d_gene: -

CDR3nt: TGCAGTGCGAGGCCCGGAGGGGGTGGACTATCCTCCTACGAGCAGTACTTC
CDR3aa: CSARPGGGGLSSYEQYF
j_gene: TRBJ2-7
abundance: many
v_gene: TRBV20-1
d_gene: -

CDR3nt: TGTGCTAGCAGGGAGGGCTCAGATACGCAGTATTTT
CDR3aa: CASREGSDTQYF
j_gene: TRBJ2-3
abundance: many
v_gene: TRBV12-5
d_gene: TRBD2

CDR3nt: TGCAGTGCTGGAGAGGGGGCCACACATGAAAAACTGTTTTTT
CDR3aa: CSAGEGATHEKLFF
j_gene: TRBJ1-4
abundance: many
v_gene: TRBV20-1
d_gene: TRBD1

CDR3nt: TGTGCCAGCAGCCAACAGGGTTATAATTCACCCCTCCACTTT
CDR3aa: CASSQQGYNSPLHF
j_gene: TRBJ1-6
abundance: many
v_gene: TRBV11-2
d_gene: -

CDR3nt: TGCAGCGTTGACCGGGACAGGGGGCGAATTGAAGCTTTCTTT
CDR3aa: CSVDRDRGRIEAFF
j_gene: TRBJ1-1
abundance: many
v_gene: TRBV29-1
d_gene: TRBD1

CDR3nt: TGCGCCAGCAGCTTGACAGGGAGGACCGGGGAGCTGTTTTTT
CDR3aa: CASSLTGRTGELFF
j_gene: TRBJ2-2
abundance: many
v_gene: TRBV5-1
d_gene: -

CDR3nt: TGTGCCAGCAGCACTCGGGTCCGACGTTTTAACACTGAAGCTTTCTTT
CDR3aa: CASSTRVRRFNTEAFF
j_gene: TRBJ1-1
abundance: few
v_gene: TRBV13
d_gene: -

CDR3nt: TGCAGCGTTAAAGGGGGACCCTACGAGCAGTACTTC
CDR3aa: CSVKGGPYEQYF
j_gene: TRBJ2-7
abundance: many
v_gene: TRBV29-1
d_gene: -

CDR3nt: TGTGCCAGCAGCCCGACAGGGGGCAATTCACCCCTCCACTTT
CDR3aa: CASSPTGGNSPLHF
j_gene: TRBJ1-6
abundance: many
v_gene: TRBV5-6
d_gene: TRBD1

CDR3nt: TGTGCCAGCTCATCCCGGGGGGCAGCGGGGCAAGAGACCCAGTACTTC
CDR3aa: CASSSRGAAGQETQYF
j_gene: TRBJ2-5
abundance: -
v_gene: TRBV18
d_gene: -

CDR3nt: TGTGCCACCAGCAGAGCGGGGAGCACAGATACGCAGTATTTT
CDR3aa: CATSRAGSTDTQYF
j_gene: TRBJ2-3
abundance: few
v_gene: TRBV15
d_gene: -

CDR3nt: TGTGCCAGCAGTTCGCTCCTCACAGGGGGCGGGGGCAATCAGCCCCAGCATTTT
CDR3aa: CASSSLLTGGGGNQPQHF
j_gene: TRBJ1-5
abundance: -
v_gene: TRBV27
d_gene: TRBD1

CDR3nt: TGCAGTGCACCCCTAGCGGGGGGGTCCGGAGATACGCAGTATTTT
CDR3aa: CSAPLAGGSGDTQYF
j_gene: TRBJ2-3
abundance: many
v_gene: TRBV20-1
d_gene: TRBD2

CDR3nt: TGTGCCAGCAGCCGACAGGAGAACACTGAAGCTTTCTTT
CDR3aa: CASSRQENTEAFF
j_gene: TRBJ1-1
abundance: many
v_gene: TRBV12-3/TRBV12-4
d_gene: -

CDR3nt: TGTGCCAGCAGTTTAGGGGGACAGTTTAATGGCTACACCTTC
CDR3aa: CASSLGGQFNGYTF
j_gene: TRBJ1-2
abundance: many
v_gene: TRBV27
d_gene: TRBD1

CDR3nt: TGTGCCAGCAGCCCGGGACCGACCATTAATGAAAAACTGTTTTTT
CDR3aa: CASSPGPTINEKLFF
j_gene: TRBJ1-4
abundance: many
v_gene: TRBV7-2
d_gene: -

CDR3nt: TGCAGTGCTAGCGACCTCGCCGACAGGACCAACACTGAAGCTTTCTTT
CDR3aa: CSASDLADRTNTEAFF
j_gene: TRBJ1-1
abundance: many
v_gene: TRBV20-1
d_gene: -

CDR3nt: TGCGCTTGGGGTCCGGGCGCGCCCAACTATGGCTACACCTTC
CDR3aa: CAWGPGAPNYGYTF
j_gene: TRBJ1-2
abundance: many
v_gene: TRBV5-1
d_gene: -

CDR3nt: TGTGCCAGCAGCTCCCCTCTAGCGGGGGGCTCTAGCTCCTACGAGCAGTACTTC
CDR3aa: CASSSPLAGGSSSYEQYF
j_gene: TRBJ2-7
abundance: many
v_gene: TRBV7-6
d_gene: TRBD2

CDR3nt: TGCAGTGCTATACAGGGGAAGGGTGAAAAACTGTTTTTT
CDR3aa: CSAIQGKGEKLFF
j_gene: TRBJ1-4
abundance: many
v_gene: TRBV20-1
d_gene: TRBD1

CDR3nt: TGTGCCAGCAGTTTATTGACAGGGGGGATCTATGGGGCCAACGTCCTGACTTTC
CDR3aa: CASSLLTGGIYGANVLTF
j_gene: TRBJ2-6
abundance: many
v_gene: TRBV12-3/TRBV12-4
d_gene: TRBD1

CDR3nt: TGCAGTGCCCTTGTTAGAGTTGATACGCAGTATTTT
CDR3aa: CSALVRVDTQYF
j_gene: TRBJ2-3
abundance: many
v_gene: TRBV20-1
d_gene: -

CDR3nt: TGTGCCAGCAGCGTAGGCCTAGCGGACCAAGAGACCCAGTACTTC
CDR3aa: CASSVGLADQETQYF
j_gene: TRBJ2-5
abundance: many
v_gene: TRBV9
d_gene: TRBD2

CDR3nt: TGTGCCAGCAGCCAAGTTGGACTCTCTGAGCAGTTCTTC
CDR3aa: CASSQVGLSEQFF
j_gene: TRBJ2-1
abundance: many
v_gene: TRBV3-1
d_gene: -

CDR3nt: TGTGCCAGCAGCGTAACCCCGAGGACAGGCTATGGCTACACCTTC
CDR3aa: CASSVTPRTGYGYTF
j_gene: TRBJ1-2
abundance: many
v_gene: TRBV9
d_gene: TRBD1

CDR3nt: TGCAGTGCTAGAGATCTTCAGGACAGGGCCCAGAAACAGCCCCAGCATTTT
CDR3aa: CSARDLQDRAQKQPQHF
j_gene: TRBJ1-5
abundance: many
v_gene: TRBV20-1
d_gene: TRBD1

CDR3nt: TGTGCCAGCAGTTTTCTGGGGGATCAAGAGACCCAGTACTTC
CDR3aa: CASSFLGDQETQYF
j_gene: TRBJ2-5
abundance: many
v_gene: TRBV28
d_gene: -

CDR3nt: TGCAGTGCCCGTGAAGGGACGCAAGGCTACACCTTC
CDR3aa: CSAREGTQGYTF
j_gene: TRBJ1-2
abundance: many
v_gene: TRBV20-1
d_gene: -

CDR3nt: TGTGCCAGCAGCAGTCCTCAGACTAGCGGAGTCCATTCTAGCACAGATACGCAGTATTTT
CDR3aa: CASSSPQTSGVHSSTDTQYF
j_gene: TRBJ2-3
abundance: many
v_gene: TRBV12-3/TRBV12-4
d_gene: TRBD2

CDR3nt: TGTGCCAGCAGCTTAGGCGGGGGGACCTCTGGCACAGATACGCAGTATTTT
CDR3aa: CASSLGGGTSGTDTQYF
j_gene: TRBJ2-3
abundance: many
v_gene: TRBV7-2
d_gene: TRBD2

CDR3nt: TGTGCCAGCAGCTTCTCCCAGGGAGTCTACAATGAGCAGTTCTTC
CDR3aa: CASSFSQGVYNEQFF
j_gene: TRBJ2-1
abundance: many
v_gene: TRBV7-2
d_gene: -

CDR3nt: TGTGCCAGCAGTGAAAATAGCTACGAGCAGTACTTC
CDR3aa: CASSENSYEQYF
j_gene: TRBJ2-7
abundance: many
v_gene: TRBV2
d_gene: -

CDR3nt: TGTGCCAGCAGCTTGGGGATCCGGGTGGTGGAGCAGTACTTC
CDR3aa: CASSLGIRVVEQYF
j_gene: TRBJ2-7
abundance: many
v_gene: TRBV5-6
d_gene: -